The T cell receptor (beta chain) under discussion was sequenced for a study of response to subunit inactivated influenza vaccine. The CDR3 extends over 14 amino acids. Trimming took off 5 bases at V and 2 bases at J, with 13 bases between the two ends. CDR1 MDHEN and CDR2 SYDVKM come from the germline V gene. Study results and limitations: With each seasonal influenza vaccination, the authors suggested, few new T cells are recruited.

TCRdb re-called the RT-PCR reads through MiXCR, storing one row per CDR3 protein. The data hold some 600,000 distinct CDR3 sequences, with 12% to 15% observed a single time. With respect to this clonotype: Its antigen remains unidentified.

The sequenced sample was PBMCs from blood, obtained 14 days before vaccination. The genes are TRBV28 and TRBJ2-7, with a tentative D call TRBD1 (5 bases). The clonotype originates from a man aged 45 to 65 who received an inactivated influenza vaccine. CDR3: CASSLRQYPYEQYF. As DNA, the CDR3 is TGTGCCAGCAGTCTAAGACAGTACCCCTACGAGCAGTACTTC.